The 14 T cell receptor beta chains in this list originate from one sample, sequenced in a study of T cells after yellow fever vaccination. In TCRdb, the 5' RACE reads were re-called with MiXCR into one record per CDR3 protein. The sample carries hundreds of thousands of distinct CDR3 sequences, about 12% recorded once. Sequenced material: PBMCs, taken on the day of the yellow fever booster vaccination. The receptor set was obtained from a man aged 25 to 40 who received the YFV17D yellow fever vaccine.

This clonotype was observed a few times. The J gene is TRBJ2-7, the V gene TRBV5-1; tentatively, D is TRBD1 (6 bases). Germline CDR1 SGHRS, CDR2 YFSETQ. V dropped 4 bases and J dropped 3 bases, with 17 bases sitting between them. CDR3 length: 15 amino acids. The CDR3 DNA is TGCGCCAGCAGCCGGCTGGAGCTAGGGGGCTACGAGCAGTACTTC. This sequence encodes CASSRLELGGYEQYF.

This clonotype was found many times. V and J are TRBV7-2 and TRBJ1-5; D is unresolved. The V and J ends lost 2 bases and 7 bases respectively, with 12 bases between them. Germline CDR1 reads SGHTA; CDR2 reads FQGNSA. CDR3 length: 14 residues. CDR3 residues: CASSLSLGLQPQHF. The CDR3 DNA reads TGTGCCAGCAGCTTAAGTCTCGGGCTGCAGCCCCAGCATTTT.

In this sample, this clonotype turned up many times. The rearrangement uses TRBV12-3 or TRBV12-4 and TRBJ2-1; 12 bases agree with TRBD2. The V segment lost 2 bases and the J segment 0 bases; nucleotides outside the gene matches: 11. The CDR3 extends over 20 amino acids. CDR3 coding DNA: TGTGCCAGCAGTTTACCCTACCTTCGACTAGCGGGGGACTCCTACAATGAGCAGTTCTTC. This translates into CASSLPYLRLAGDSYNEQFF.

This clonotype was picked up a small number of times. This chain connects TRBV7-9 to TRBJ2-5; TRBD2 matches at 10 bases. V shed 5 bases, J shed 2 bases, and the junction held 8 bases outside the gene matches. The V gene's germline CDR1 is SEHNR and CDR2 FQNEAQ (reference sequence). The CDR3 has 16 residues. This chain's CDR3 is CASSIESGRDQETQYF. The CDR3, as DNA: TGTGCCAGCAGCATCGAAAGCGGGAGGGATCAAGAGACCCAGTACTTC.

This clonotype was recorded at least ten times. The chain links TRBV3-1 to TRBJ2-7, with 7 bases fitting TRBD1. This CDR3 has 14 amino acids. Trimming cost V 2 bases and J 0 bases; bases outside gene matches: 1. The germline gives CDR1 LGHDT, CDR2 YNNKEL (reference sequence). As DNA, the CDR3 is TGTGCCAGCAGCCAACGGGACAGCTCCTACGAGCAGTACTTC. Encoded protein: CASSQRDSSYEQYF.

This clonotype was seen a handful of times. The chain employs TRBV6-5 and TRBJ2-7; D gene unclear. In germline, CDR1 is MNHEY, CDR2 SVGAGI. The CDR3 sequence is 16 residues long. The V end lost 0 bases, the J end lost 0 bases, and 12 bases lay between the germline ends. The CDR3 protein is CASSYSSGPPSYEQYF. The CDR3 coding sequence is TGTGCCAGCAGTTACTCGTCCGGGCCCCCCTCCTACGAGCAGTACTTC.

This clonotype has only a few counts. The chain carries TRBV10-3 and TRBJ2-1; 11 bases line up with TRBD2. This CDR3 contains 13 residues. Per germline, CDR1 ENHRY and CDR2 SYGVKD. With V trimmed by 8 bases and J by 7 bases, 4 bases remained unmatched. The CDR3 DNA reads as TGTGCCATCGGGACTAGCGGCCGAAATGAGCAGTTCTTC. Translated, it gives CAIGTSGRNEQFF.

This chain connects TRBV7-2 to TRBJ2-3; no clear D gene. The CDR3 has 14 residues. The V end was cut by 5 bases, the J end by 4 bases, with 13 bases between. In germline, CDR1 is SGHTA, CDR2 FQGNSA. Here the CDR3 reads CASSLRLGSDTQYF. CDR3 coding DNA: TGTGCCAGCAGCCTCAGACTTGGGTCAGATACGCAGTATTTT.

This chain connects TRBV19 to TRBJ2-7, with D possibly matching TRBD2 (6 bases). Germline CDR1 is LNHDA and CDR2 is SQIVND (reference sequence). This CDR3 is 14 amino acids long. V lost 6 bases, J lost 4 bases, and 16 bases lay in between. This CDR3 is CASRGGEANYEQYF. The DNA for the CDR3 is TGTGCCAGTAGGGGCGGGGAAGCCAATTACGAGCAGTACTTC.

This clonotype was detected a few times. V and J are TRBV19 and TRBJ2-1; D gene ambiguous. The CDR3 is made up of 13 amino acids. Trimming removed 0 bases at V and 11 bases at J, with 11 bases between. Germline loops: CDR1 LNHDA, CDR2 SQIVND (reference sequence). The CDR3 bases are TGTGCCAGTAGTATAGATCCCCCTACCCAGCAGTTCTTC. It specifies CASSIDPPTQQFF.

This clonotype was detected a few times. This sequence joins TRBV7-8 and TRBJ1-6; maybe TRBD1 (6 bases). The CDR3 has 14 amino acids. Germline CDR1 is SGHVS and CDR2 is FQNEAQ. V lost 6 bases and J lost 7, with 13 bases in between. Here the CDR3 reads CASSPGQPNSPLHF. The DNA of the CDR3 is TGTGCCAGCAGTCCCGGACAGCCCAATTCACCCCTCCACTTT.

The rearrangement uses TRBV20-1 and TRBJ2-1; TRBD1 agrees at 7 bases. Germline V gene data show CDR1 as DFQATT and CDR2 as SNEGSKA (reference sequence). J was trimmed by 4 bases and V by 0 bases; bases with no gene match: 6. The CDR3 runs to 15 residues. Here the CDR3 reads CSAREDRMGYNEQFF. CDR3 nucleotide sequence: TGCAGTGCTAGAGAGGACAGGATGGGGTACAATGAGCAGTTCTTC.

This clonotype was seen only a few times. V gene TRBV7-2 combines with J gene TRBJ2-3; the D is unclear. Germline V gene data show CDR1 as SGHTA and CDR2 as FQGNSA. The CDR3 is 13 residues long. V lost 2 bases and J 6 bases, leaving 9 bases between the germline ends. The CDR3 DNA is TGTGCCAGCAGCTTATTGGGTCGTGATACGCAGTATTTT. This encodes CASSLLGRDTQYF. Full variable domain (remainder filled in from reference TRBV7-2 and TRBJ2-3): GAGVSQSPSNKVTEKGKDVELRCDPISGHTALYWYRQSLGQGLEFLIYFQGNSAPDKSGLPSDRFSAERTGGSVSTLTIQRTQQEDSAVYLCASSLLGRDTQYFGPGTRLTVL.

The chain combines TRBV11-2 with TRBJ2-7, with 8 bases lining up with TRBD1. The CDR3 sequence is 16 residues long. J was trimmed by 3 bases and V by 5 bases; bases with no gene match: 12. The V gene's germline CDR1 is SGHAT and CDR2 FQNNGV. CDR3 protein: CASSARQGQSVYEQYF. Written as DNA, the CDR3 is TGTGCCAGCAGCGCACGACAGGGGCAGAGTGTCTACGAGCAGTACTTC.